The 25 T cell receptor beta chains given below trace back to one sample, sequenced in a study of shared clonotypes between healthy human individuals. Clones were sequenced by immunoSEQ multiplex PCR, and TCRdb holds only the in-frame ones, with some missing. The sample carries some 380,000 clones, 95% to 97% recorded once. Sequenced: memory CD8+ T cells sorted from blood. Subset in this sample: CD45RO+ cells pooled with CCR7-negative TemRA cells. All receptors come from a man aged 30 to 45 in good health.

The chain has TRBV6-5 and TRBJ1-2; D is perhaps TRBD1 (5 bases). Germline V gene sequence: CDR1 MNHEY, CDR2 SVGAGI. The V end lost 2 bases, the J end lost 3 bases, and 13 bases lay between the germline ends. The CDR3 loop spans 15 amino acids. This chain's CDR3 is CASSYAGPRYYGYTF. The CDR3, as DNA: TGTGCCAGCAGTTACGCGGGACCGAGATACTATGGCTACACCTTC.

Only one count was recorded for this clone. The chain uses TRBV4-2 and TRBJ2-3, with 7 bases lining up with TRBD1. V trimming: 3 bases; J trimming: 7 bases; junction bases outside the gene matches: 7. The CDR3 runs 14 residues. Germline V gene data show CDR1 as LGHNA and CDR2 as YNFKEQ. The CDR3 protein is CASSHRQGRNTQYF. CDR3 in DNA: TGTGCCAGCAGCCACCGACAGGGTCGAAATACGCAGTATTTT.

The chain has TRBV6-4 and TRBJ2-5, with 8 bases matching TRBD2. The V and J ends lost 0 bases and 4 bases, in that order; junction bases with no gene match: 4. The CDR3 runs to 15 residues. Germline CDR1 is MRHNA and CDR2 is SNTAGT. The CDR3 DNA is TGTGCCAGCAGTGACTCGCCCCGGGGGGGAGAGACCCAGTACTTC. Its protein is CASSDSPRGGETQYF.

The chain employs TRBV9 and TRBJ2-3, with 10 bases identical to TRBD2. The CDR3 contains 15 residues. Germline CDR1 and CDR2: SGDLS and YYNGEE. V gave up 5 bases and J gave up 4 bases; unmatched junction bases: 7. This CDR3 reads CASSLSGRAPDTQYF. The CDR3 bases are TGTGCCAGCAGTTTAAGCGGGAGGGCCCCAGATACGCAGTATTTT. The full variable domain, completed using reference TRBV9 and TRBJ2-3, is DSGVTQTPKHLITATGQRVTLRCSPRSGDLSVYWYQQSLDQGLQFLIQYYNGEERAKGNILERFSAQQFPDLHSELNLSSLELGDSALYFCASSLSGRAPDTQYFGPGTRLTVL.

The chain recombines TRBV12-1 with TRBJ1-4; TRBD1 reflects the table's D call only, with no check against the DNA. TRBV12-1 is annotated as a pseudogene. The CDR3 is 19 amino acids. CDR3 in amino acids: CASSFRDRGQGSRYEKLFF. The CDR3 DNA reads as TGTGCCAGCAGCTTTCGGGACCGCGGACAGGGCAGTAGGTATGAAAAACTGTTTTTT.

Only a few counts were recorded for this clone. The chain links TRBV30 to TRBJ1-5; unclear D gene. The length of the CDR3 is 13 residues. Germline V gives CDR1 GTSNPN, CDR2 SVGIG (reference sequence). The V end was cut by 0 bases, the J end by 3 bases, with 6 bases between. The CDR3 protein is CAWSVDNNQPQHF. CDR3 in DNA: TGTGCCTGGAGTGTAGACAACAATCAGCCCCAGCATTTT. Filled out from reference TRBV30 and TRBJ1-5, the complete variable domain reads SQTIHQWPATLVQPVGSPLSLECTVEGTSNPNLYWYRQAAGRGLQLLFYSVGIGQISSEVPQNLSASRPQDRQFILSSKKLLLSDSGFYLCAWSVDNNQPQHFGDGTRLSIL.

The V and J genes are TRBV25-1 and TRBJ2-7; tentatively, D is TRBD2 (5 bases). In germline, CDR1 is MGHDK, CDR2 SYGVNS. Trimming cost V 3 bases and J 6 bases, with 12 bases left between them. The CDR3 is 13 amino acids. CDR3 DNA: TGTGCCAGCAGTGAGCCCGGAGGAGTCGAGCAGTACTTC. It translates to CASSEPGGVEQYF.

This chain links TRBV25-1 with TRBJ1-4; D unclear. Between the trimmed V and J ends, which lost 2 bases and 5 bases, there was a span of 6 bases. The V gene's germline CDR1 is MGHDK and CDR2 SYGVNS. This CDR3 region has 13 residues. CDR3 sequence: CASSEVRNEKLFF. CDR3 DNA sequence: TGTGCCAGCAGTGAAGTCAGGAATGAAAAACTGTTTTTT.

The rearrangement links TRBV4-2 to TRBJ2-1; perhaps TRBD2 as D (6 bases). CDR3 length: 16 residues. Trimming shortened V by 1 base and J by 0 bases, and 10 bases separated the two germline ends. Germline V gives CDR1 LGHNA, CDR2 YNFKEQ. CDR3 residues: CASSQGRGSSYNEQFF. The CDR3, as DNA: TGTGCCAGCAGCCAAGGCCGGGGGAGCTCCTACAATGAGCAGTTCTTC.

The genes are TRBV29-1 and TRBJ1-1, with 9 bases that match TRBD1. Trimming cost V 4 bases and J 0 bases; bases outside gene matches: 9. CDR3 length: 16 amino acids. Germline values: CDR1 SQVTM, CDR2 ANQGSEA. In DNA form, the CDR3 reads TGCAGCGTTGCCTCGGGACAGGGCGGTTTGAACACTGAAGCTTTCTTT. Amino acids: CSVASGQGGLNTEAFF. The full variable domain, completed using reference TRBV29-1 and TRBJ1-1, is SAVISQKPSRDICQRGTSLTIQCQVDSQVTMMFWYRQQPGQSLTLIATANQGSEATYESGFVIDKFPISRPNLTFSTLTVSNMSPEDSSIYLCSVASGQGGLNTEAFFGQGTRLTVV.

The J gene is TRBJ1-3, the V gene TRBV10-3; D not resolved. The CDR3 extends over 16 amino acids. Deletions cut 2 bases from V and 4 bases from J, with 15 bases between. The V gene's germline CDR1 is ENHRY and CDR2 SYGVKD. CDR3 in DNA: TGTGCCATCAGTGAGGTGGGTTCAACAAGAGGAAACACCATATATTTT. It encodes CAISEVGSTRGNTIYF.

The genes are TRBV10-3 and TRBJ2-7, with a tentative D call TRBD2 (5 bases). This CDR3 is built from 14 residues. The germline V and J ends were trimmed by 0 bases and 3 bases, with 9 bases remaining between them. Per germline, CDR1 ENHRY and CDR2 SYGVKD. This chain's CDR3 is CAISESTGNYEQYF. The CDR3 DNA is TGTGCCATCAGTGAGTCGACGGGAAACTACGAGCAGTACTTC.

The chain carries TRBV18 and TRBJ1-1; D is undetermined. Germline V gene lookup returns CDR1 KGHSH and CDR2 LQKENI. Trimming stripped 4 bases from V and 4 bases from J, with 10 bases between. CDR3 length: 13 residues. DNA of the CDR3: TGTGCCAGCTCACTCCTCCCTACCACTGAAGCTTTCTTT. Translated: CASSLLPTTEAFF.

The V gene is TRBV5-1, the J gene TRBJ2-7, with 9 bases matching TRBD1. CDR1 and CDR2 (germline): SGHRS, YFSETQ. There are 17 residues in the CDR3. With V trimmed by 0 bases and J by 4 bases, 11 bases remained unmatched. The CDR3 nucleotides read TGCGCCAGCAGCTTGGTGCTTTCAGGGACAGGGATGTACGAGCAGTACTTC. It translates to CASSLVLSGTGMYEQYF.

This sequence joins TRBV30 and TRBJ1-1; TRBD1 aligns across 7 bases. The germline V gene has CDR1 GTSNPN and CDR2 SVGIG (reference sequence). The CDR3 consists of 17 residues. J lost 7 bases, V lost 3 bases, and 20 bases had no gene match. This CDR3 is CAWRDKRRQGPTGEAFF. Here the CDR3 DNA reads TGTGCCTGGAGGGACAAAAGACGACAGGGCCCCACGGGTGAAGCTTTCTTT.

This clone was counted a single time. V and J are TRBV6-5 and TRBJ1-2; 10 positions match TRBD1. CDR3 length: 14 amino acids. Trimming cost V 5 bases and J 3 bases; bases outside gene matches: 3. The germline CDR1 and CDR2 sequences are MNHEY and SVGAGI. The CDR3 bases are TGTGCCAGCAGTCGGGACAGGGGTTACTATGGCTACACCTTC. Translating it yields CASSRDRGYYGYTF.

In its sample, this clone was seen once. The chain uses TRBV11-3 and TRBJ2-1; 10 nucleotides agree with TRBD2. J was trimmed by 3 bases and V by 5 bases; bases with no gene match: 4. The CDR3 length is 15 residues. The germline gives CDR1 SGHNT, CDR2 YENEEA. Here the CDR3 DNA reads TGTGCCAGCAGCCCCGGACTAGCGGTCTACAATGAGCAGTTCTTC. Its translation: CASSPGLAVYNEQFF.

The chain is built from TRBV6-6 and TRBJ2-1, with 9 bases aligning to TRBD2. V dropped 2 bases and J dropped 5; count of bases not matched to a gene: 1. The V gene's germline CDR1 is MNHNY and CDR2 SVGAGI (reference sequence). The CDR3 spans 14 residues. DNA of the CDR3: TGTGCCAGCAGTTACGTAGCGGGGGACAATGAGCAGTTCTTC. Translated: CASSYVAGDNEQFF.

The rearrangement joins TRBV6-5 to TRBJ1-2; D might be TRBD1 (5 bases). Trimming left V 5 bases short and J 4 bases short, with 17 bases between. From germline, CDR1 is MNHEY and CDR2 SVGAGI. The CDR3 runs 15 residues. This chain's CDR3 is CASSLEGNSGYGYTF. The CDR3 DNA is TGTGCCAGCAGTCTAGAGGGGAATTCGGGCTATGGCTACACCTTC.

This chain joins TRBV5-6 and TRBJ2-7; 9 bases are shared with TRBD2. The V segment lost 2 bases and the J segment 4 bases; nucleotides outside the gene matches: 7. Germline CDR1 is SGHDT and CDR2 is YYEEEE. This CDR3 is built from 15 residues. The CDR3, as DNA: TGTGCCAGCAGCTTACGCGGGAGGGCCATGTACGAGCAGTACTTC. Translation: CASSLRGRAMYEQYF. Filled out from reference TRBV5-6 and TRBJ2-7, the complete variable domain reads DAGVTQSPTHLIKTRGQQVTLRCSPKSGHDTVSWYQQALGQGPQFIFQYYEEEERQRGNFPDRFSGHQFPNYSSELNVNALLLGDSALYLCASSLRGRAMYEQYFGPGTRLTVT.

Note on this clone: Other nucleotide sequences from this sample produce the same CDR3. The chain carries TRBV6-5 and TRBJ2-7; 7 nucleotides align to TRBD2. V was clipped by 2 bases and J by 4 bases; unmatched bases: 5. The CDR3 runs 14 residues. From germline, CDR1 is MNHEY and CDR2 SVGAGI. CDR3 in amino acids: CASSYGTGGYEQYF. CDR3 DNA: TGTGCCAGCAGTTACGGTACGGGAGGTTACGAGCAGTACTTC.

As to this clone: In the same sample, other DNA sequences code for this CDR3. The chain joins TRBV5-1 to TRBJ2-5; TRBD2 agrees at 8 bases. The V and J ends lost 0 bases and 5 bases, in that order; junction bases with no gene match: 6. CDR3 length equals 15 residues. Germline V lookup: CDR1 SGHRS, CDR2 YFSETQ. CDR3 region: CASSLGAGVGETQYF. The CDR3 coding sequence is TGCGCCAGCAGCTTGGGAGCGGGAGTTGGGGAGACCCAGTACTTC.

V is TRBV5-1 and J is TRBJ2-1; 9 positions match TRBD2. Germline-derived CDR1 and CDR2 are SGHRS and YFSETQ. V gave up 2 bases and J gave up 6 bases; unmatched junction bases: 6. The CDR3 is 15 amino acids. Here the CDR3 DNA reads TGCGCCAGCAGCTTCGGATCTAGCGGGGTCAATGAGCAGTTCTTC. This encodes CASSFGSSGVNEQFF.

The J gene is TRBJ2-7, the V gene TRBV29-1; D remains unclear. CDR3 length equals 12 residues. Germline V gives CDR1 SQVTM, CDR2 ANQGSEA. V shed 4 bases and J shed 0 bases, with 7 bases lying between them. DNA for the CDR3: TGCAGCGTTGGTGGGCCCTCCTACGAGCAGTACTTC. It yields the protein CSVGGPSYEQYF.

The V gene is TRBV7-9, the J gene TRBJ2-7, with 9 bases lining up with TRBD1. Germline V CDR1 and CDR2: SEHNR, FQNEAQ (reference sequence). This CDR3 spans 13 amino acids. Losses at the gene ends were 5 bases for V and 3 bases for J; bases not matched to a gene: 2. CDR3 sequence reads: CASSRQGDYEQYF. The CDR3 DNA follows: TGTGCCAGCAGCCGACAGGGGGACTACGAGCAGTACTTC. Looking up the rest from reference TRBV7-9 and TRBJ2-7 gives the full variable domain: DTGVSQNPRHKITKRGQNVTFRCDPISEHNRLYWYRQTLGQGPEFLTYFQNEAQLEKSRLLSDRFSAERPKGSFSTLEIQRTEQGDSAMYLCASSRQGDYEQYFGPGTRLTVT.